This T cell receptor beta chain emerged from a study of identical twins. This clonotype has a count of ten or more. This CDR3 has 15 amino acids. The junction had 7 bases not matched to a gene; V was cut back by 5 bases and J by 1 base. Germline assignment: CDR1 SGHKS and CDR2 YYEKEE (reference sequence). TCRdb analysed the 5' RACE reads with MiXCR anew, one entry per CDR3 protein. Seen here are 700,000 to 950,000 distinct CDR3 sequences, more than 9% observed once, and the top ten hold around 1.5%. These same data were also listed under a study on yellow fever vaccine responses in identical twins.

The receptor was derived from a woman aged 18-35 years in good health. The rearrangement links TRBV5-5 to TRBJ2-5, with 8 bases aligning to TRBD2. The sequenced material came from PBMCs. The CDR3: CASSFHTSGQETQYF. The CDR3 DNA reads as TGTGCCAGCAGTTTTCATACTAGCGGCCAAGAGACCCAGTACTTC. The whole variable domain, remainder taken from reference TRBV5-5 and TRBJ2-5, is DAGVTQSPTHLIKTRGQQVTLRCSPISGHKSVSWYQQVLGQGPQFIFQYYEKEERGRGNFPDRFSARQFPNYSSELNVNALLLGDSALYLCASSFHTSGQETQYFGPGTRLLVL.